This T cell receptor (beta chain) originates from a study of T cell responses to AZD1222 COVID-19 vaccine. Clones were read by immunoSEQ multiplex PCR, and TCRdb kept only the in-frame ones, dropping some. Here the sample spans more than 150,000 clones, 70% to 90% being singletons. Pooling of second doses given at about 4 or about 12 weeks was done. This clone appeared a few times. Its antigen is not known. With 1 base clipped from V and 5 bases from J, the junction kept 5 bases outside the gene matches. Germline CDR1 is KGHSH and CDR2 is LQKENI. The CDR3 is 16 residues long. General study results and limits: The number of AZD1222 recipients seropositive at baseline was only 6 or 7.

The receptor comes from an adult who received the AZD1222 COVID-19 vaccine. The sequenced sample was peripheral blood, obtained 28 days after the second AZD1222 dose. The chain links TRBV18 to TRBJ2-2; 9 bases fit TRBD1. Here the CDR3 reads CASSPLPGQGTGELFF. The DNA for the CDR3 is TGTGCCAGCTCACCACTACCGGGACAGGGAACCGGGGAGCTGTTTTTT.